Listed below are T cell receptor beta chains from one sample, sequenced in a study of T cells in Graves' hyperthyroidism and ophthalmopathy. TCRdb independently ran MiXCR on the multiplex PCR reads; one entry per CDR3 protein. Of more than 350,000 distinct CDR3 sequences in the sample, about 18% were seen once. Sequencing was done on a sample of blood. The receptors derive from a woman younger than 45 with Graves' hyperthyroidism that later progressed to Graves' ophthalmopathy. Each CDR3 is given with its conserved first and last residue. D genes are given only for firm matches. The listing skips clone size in some rows; elsewhere it reads once, few, many or a size class.

j_call d_call v_call clone_size cdr3_nt cdr3_aa
TRBJ2-6 - TRBV13 many TGTGCCAGCAGTCAGGGTTCTGGGGCCAACGTCCTGACTTTC CASSQGSGANVLTF
TRBJ1-2 TRBD1 TRBV30 many TGTGCCTGGAGTGTATCCCTCTACAGGGGGCCTAACTATGGCTACACCTTC CAWSVSLYRGPNYGYTF
TRBJ2-1 - TRBV5-1 many TGCGCCAGCAGCCCGGGACTGGTGGGAGATGAGCAGTTCTTC CASSPGLVGDEQFF
TRBJ2-1 TRBD1 TRBV19 many TGTGCCAGTAGTAGAACCGGGACAGGGTTGTATGAGCAGTTCTTC CASSRTGTGLYEQFF
TRBJ2-1 TRBD2 TRBV29-1 - TGCAGCGTTGAGGAACTAGAGCGGGAGGGCGTCAATGAGCAGTTCTTC CSVEELEREGVNEQFF
TRBJ2-1 TRBD1 TRBV2 many TGTGCCAGCAGCCCGGGACAGACATATGAGCAGTTCTTC CASSPGQTYEQFF
TRBJ2-7 TRBD2 TRBV12-3/TRBV12-4 many TGTGCCAGCAGTTTAACGGTACGCAGCGGGGGTTATCAGATCTCCTACGAGCAGTACTTC CASSLTVRSGGYQISYEQYF
TRBJ2-3 TRBD2 TRBV28 many TGTGCCAGCAGTTTCTTAGCGGGGGGGGACACAGATACGCAGTATTTT CASSFLAGGDTDTQYF
TRBJ2-7 - TRBV3-1 - TGTGCCAGCAGCCAAGATTCCCCTAGGTACCCCTACGAGCAGTACTTC CASSQDSPRYPYEQYF
TRBJ2-2 - TRBV6-1 many TGTGCCAGCAGCCTGAGAGACGGGGAGCTGTTTTTT CASSLRDGELFF
TRBJ1-2 - TRBV28 many TGTGCCAGCGTCAGGGCAGCGGGCTATGGCTACACCTTC CASVRAAGYGYTF
TRBJ1-1 TRBD1 TRBV2 many TGTGCCAGCCTACCTCCCCCCGGGACAGGGGTGTCGCATGCTTTCTTT CASLPPPGTGVSHAFF
TRBJ1-4 - TRBV4-1 few TGCGCCAGCAGCCAAGCCGGTATTAGTGAAAAACTGTTTTTT CASSQAGISEKLFF
TRBJ2-1 - TRBV11-2 - TGTGCCAGCAGCTTAGATTGGGAAAATGAGCAGTTCTTC CASSLDWENEQFF
TRBJ2-6 TRBD1 TRBV24-1 - TGTGCCACCAGTGATCCCGGGACAGATTTTCATTCTGGGGCCAACGTCCTGACTTTC CATSDPGTDFHSGANVLTF
TRBJ2-7 - TRBV29-1 - TGCAGCGTTGAAGCCATGGGCGAGCAGTACTTC CSVEAMGEQYF
TRBJ2-5 TRBD1 TRBV28 many TGTGCCAGCAGTTTGAGACAGGGAGCTACCCAAGAGACCCAGTACTTC CASSLRQGATQETQYF
TRBJ2-3 TRBD2 TRBV6-1 few TGTGCCAGCAGTGATACTAGCGGGAGGGCCATGGATACGCAGTATTTT CASSDTSGRAMDTQYF
TRBJ1-1 - TRBV12-3/TRBV12-4 few TGTGCCAGCAGTCCCCGGATTGAAGCTTTCTTT CASSPRIEAFF
TRBJ1-4 - TRBV2 - TGTGCCAGCAGTGAAGCGGAAGGGGCTAATGAAAAACTGTTTTTT CASSEAEGANEKLFF
TRBJ2-5 TRBD1 TRBV7-9 few TGTGCCAGCAGCTCCCGACAGGGGTATCGAGAGACCCAGTGCTTC CASSSRQGYRETQCF
TRBJ2-7 TRBD1 TRBV4-1 - TGCGCCAGCAGCCAGGCGGGACAGGGGGGGGGGAGCTCCTACGAGCAGTACTTC CASSQAGQGGGSSYEQYF
TRBJ1-6 TRBD1 TRBV27 many TGTGCCAGCAGTTTAACAGGGGCACCCCTCCACTTT CASSLTGAPLHF
TRBJ1-5 - TRBV4-1 few TGCGCCAGCAGCCAAGATCCCGGGAATAGCGGGGAATGGCCCCAGCATTTT CASSQDPGNSGEWPQHF
TRBJ2-1 - TRBV29-1 many TGCAGCGTAGAGCGGAGCTCCTACAATGAGCAGTTCTTC CSVERSSYNEQFF
TRBJ1-2 - TRBV28 many TGTGTCTCAAACAGGCAGGGATTTGGCTACACCTTC CVSNRQGFGYTF
TRBJ2-5 - TRBV4-1 - TGCGCCAGCGGGTGGGTAGCCGGGGAGACCCAGTACTTC CASGWVAGETQYF
TRBJ1-2 TRBD1 TRBV2 many TGTGCCAGCAGGGTTGGGACAGGGAGTAACTATGGCTACACCTTC CASRVGTGSNYGYTF
TRBJ2-1 TRBD2 TRBV11-2 many TGTGCCAGCAGCTTAGAAGCGGGGGACTACAATGAGCAGTTCTTC CASSLEAGDYNEQFF
TRBJ2-3 - TRBV5-1 many TGCGCCAGCAGCTTGGGTGGCACAGATACGCAGTATTTT CASSLGGTDTQYF
TRBJ2-5 TRBD1 TRBV27 many TGTGCCAGCAGCATGACAGGGTGGGAGACCCAGTACTTC CASSMTGWETQYF
TRBJ1-1 - TRBV6-1 many TGTGCCAGCAGTGAACGACGCGGGGGTTGGAACACTGAAGCTTTCTTT CASSERRGGWNTEAFF
TRBJ1-4 - TRBV25-1 many TGTGCCAGCAGTCTTAGGGGGGTCACAACTAATGAAAAACTGTTTTTT CASSLRGVTTNEKLFF
TRBJ1-6 - TRBV5-5 - TGTGCCAGCAGCTTGGAAGGGGGGACTTCACCCCTCCACTTT CASSLEGGTSPLHF
TRBJ1-5 - TRBV2 many TGTGCCAGCAGTGAAACTCTAGGGACGGGGAGCAATCAGCCCCAGCATTTT CASSETLGTGSNQPQHF
TRBJ1-1 - TRBV5-1 few TGCGCCAGCAGCTTATTGGAACTGAACACTGAAGCTTTCTTT CASSLLELNTEAFF
TRBJ2-1 TRBD2 TRBV20-1 many TGCAGTGCTATACAAAGCGGGGATGCCTACAATGAGCAGTTCTTC CSAIQSGDAYNEQFF
TRBJ2-3 TRBD1 TRBV5-1 once TGCGCCAGCAGGGACGACAGGGGGCTCTTCACAGATACGCAGTATTTT CASRDDRGLFTDTQYF
TRBJ1-2 - TRBV28 few TGTGCCAGCAGTTATTCGGGGGTTGGCCCCAACTATGGCTACACCTTC CASSYSGVGPNYGYTF
TRBJ2-3 - TRBV3-1 - TGTGCCAGCAGCCAAGTGGAGGCCCCGGATACGCAGTATTTT CASSQVEAPDTQYF
TRBJ2-7 - TRBV6-1 many TGTGCCAGCAGGGCCGAAGGGGGGATCTCCTACGAGCAGTACTTC CASRAEGGISYEQYF
TRBJ1-1 - TRBV28 many TGTGCCAGCAGTTTAAACCGCGGCACCTGGAACACTGAAGCTTTCTTT CASSLNRGTWNTEAFF
TRBJ2-7 - TRBV11-3 - TGTGCCGGCGGCTTATCGGAACTGGACTACGAGCAGTACTTC CAGGLSELDYEQYF
TRBJ1-1 - TRBV28 many TGTGCCAGCAGATTCGGGCCGAGCACTGAAGCTTTCTTT CASRFGPSTEAFF
TRBJ2-4 - TRBV4-1 few TGCGCCAGCAGCCCAGGTGTCAGGGGAAACATTCAGTACTTC CASSPGVRGNIQYF
TRBJ2-7 - TRBV10-3 many TGTGCCATCAGTGAGTTAAGTCCCTACGAGCAGTACTTC CAISELSPYEQYF
TRBJ1-1 - TRBV28 many TGTGCCAGCAGTTTTAGAGGGGAGGGCACTGAAGCTTTCTTT CASSFRGEGTEAFF
TRBJ1-1 - TRBV5-1 many TGCGCCAGCAGCCTCGGGGGCTTGGTGTACACTGAAGCTTTCTTT CASSLGGLVYTEAFF
TRBJ2-1 - TRBV7-2 many TGTGCCAGCAGCTTAGATCGCAGGGCGGACAATGAGCAGTTCTTC CASSLDRRADNEQFF
TRBJ2-7 - TRBV5-6 many TGTGCCAGCAGCTTGTCGCGACAGGTCTGGCGGGAGTACGAGCAGTACTTC CASSLSRQVWREYEQYF
TRBJ1-1 - TRBV6-5 many TGTGCCAGCAGTTACTCTTTCGGGTCGTCGACTGAAGCTTTCTTT CASSYSFGSSTEAFF
TRBJ1-6 - TRBV2 once TGTGCCAGCAGTGTCGCGGAGGGTGGGAATTCACCCCTCCACTTT CASSVAEGGNSPLHF